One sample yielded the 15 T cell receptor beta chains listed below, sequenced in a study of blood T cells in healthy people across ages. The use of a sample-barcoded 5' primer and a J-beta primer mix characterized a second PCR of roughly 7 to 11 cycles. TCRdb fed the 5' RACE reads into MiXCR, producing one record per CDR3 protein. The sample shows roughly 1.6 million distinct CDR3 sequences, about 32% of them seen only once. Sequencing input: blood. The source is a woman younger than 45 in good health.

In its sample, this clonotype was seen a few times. CDR3 bases: TGTGCCATCAGTCCGCGGGGGCCCACTGAAGCTTTCTTT. It is translated as CAISPRGPTEAFF. The J gene is TRBJ1-1, the V gene TRBV10-3; possibly TRBD1 for D (6 bases). The CDR3 covers 13 residues. V was cut by 5 bases and J by 4 bases, with 11 bases left in between. Looked up from germline, CDR1 is ENHRY and CDR2 is SYGVKD.

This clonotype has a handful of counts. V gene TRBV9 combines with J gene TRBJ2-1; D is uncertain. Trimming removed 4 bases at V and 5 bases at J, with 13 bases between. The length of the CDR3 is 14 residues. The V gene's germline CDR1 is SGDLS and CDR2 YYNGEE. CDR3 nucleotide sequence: TGTGCCAGCAGCCCCCCCCGGGCCGACAATGAGCAGTTCTTC. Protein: CASSPPRADNEQFF.

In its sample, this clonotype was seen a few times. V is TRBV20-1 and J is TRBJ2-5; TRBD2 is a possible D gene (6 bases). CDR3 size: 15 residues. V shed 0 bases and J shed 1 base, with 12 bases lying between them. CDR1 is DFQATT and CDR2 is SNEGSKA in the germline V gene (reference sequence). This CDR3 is CSARDPAGSQETQYF. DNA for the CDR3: TGCAGTGCTAGAGATCCGGCGGGGAGCCAAGAGACCCAGTACTTC.

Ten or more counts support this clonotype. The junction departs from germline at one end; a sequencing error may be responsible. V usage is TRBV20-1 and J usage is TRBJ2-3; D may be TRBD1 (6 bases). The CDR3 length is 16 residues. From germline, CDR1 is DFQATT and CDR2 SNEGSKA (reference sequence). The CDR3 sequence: CSARGAGETVTDTQYF. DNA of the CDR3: TGCAGTGCGAGAGGGGCAGGGGAAACGGTAACAGATACGCAGTATTTT.

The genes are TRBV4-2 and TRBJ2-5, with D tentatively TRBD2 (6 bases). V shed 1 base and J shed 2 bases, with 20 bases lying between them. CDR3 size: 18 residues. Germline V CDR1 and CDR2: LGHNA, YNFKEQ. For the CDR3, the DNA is TGTGCCAGCAGCCAAGGGAGCCGAACGGGGGAGTATCAAGAGACCCAGTACTTC. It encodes CASSQGSRTGEYQETQYF.

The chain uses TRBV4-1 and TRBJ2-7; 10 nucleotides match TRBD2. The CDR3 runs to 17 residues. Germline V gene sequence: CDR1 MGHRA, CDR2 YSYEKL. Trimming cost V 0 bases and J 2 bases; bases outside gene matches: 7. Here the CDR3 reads CASSQESTSGVAYEQYF. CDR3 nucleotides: TGCGCCAGCAGCCAAGAATCCACTAGCGGGGTTGCCTACGAGCAGTACTTC.

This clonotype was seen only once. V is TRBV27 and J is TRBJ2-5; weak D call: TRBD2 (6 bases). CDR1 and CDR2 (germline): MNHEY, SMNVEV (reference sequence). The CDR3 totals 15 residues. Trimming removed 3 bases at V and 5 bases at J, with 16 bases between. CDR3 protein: CASSFTPGSGETQYF. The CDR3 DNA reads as TGTGCCAGCAGTTTTACGCCCGGGAGCGGGGAGACCCAGTACTTC.

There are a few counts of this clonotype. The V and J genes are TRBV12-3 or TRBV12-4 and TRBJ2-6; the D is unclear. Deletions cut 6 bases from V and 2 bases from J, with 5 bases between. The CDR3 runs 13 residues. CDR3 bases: TGTGCCAGCAGGACGGCTGGGGCCAACGTCCTGACTTTC. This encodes CASRTAGANVLTF.

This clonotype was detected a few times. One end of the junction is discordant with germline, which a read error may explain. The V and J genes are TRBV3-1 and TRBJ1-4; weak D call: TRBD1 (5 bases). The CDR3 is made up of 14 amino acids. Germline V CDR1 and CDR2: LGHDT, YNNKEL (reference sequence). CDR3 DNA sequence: TGTGCCAGCAGCCAGGGGGGGAGAAATGAAAAACGGTTTTTT. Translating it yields CASSQGGRNEKRFF.

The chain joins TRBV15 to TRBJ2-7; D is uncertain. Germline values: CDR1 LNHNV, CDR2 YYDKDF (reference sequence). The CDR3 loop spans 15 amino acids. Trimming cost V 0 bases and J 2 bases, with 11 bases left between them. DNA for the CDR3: TGTGCCACCAGCAGAGAGTTTTTGGGCCCCTACGAGCAGTACTTC. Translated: CATSREFLGPYEQYF.

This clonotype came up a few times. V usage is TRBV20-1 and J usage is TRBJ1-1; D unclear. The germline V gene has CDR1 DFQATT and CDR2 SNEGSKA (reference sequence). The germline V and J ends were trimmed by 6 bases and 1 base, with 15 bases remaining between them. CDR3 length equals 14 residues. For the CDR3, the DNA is TGCAGTGCCCCCGACCGGACCGCGAACACTGAAGCTTTCTTT. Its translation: CSAPDRTANTEAFF.

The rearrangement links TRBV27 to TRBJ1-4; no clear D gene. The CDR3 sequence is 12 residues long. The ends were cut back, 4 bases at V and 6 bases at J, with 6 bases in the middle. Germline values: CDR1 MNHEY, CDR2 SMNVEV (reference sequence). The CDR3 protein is CASSSGDEKLFF. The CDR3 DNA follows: TGTGCCAGCAGTTCCGGGGATGAAAAACTGTTTTTT.

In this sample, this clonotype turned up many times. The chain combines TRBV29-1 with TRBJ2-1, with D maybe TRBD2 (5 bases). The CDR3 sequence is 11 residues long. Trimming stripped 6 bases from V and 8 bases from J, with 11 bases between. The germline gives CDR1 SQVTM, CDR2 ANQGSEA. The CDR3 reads CSVAPDYEQFF. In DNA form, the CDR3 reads TGCAGCGTAGCCCCGGACTATGAGCAGTTCTTC.

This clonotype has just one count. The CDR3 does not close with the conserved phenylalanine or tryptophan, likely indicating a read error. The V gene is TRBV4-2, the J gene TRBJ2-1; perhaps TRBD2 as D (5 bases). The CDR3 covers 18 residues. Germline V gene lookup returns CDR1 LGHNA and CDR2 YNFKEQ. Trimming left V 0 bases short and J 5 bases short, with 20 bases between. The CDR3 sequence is CASSQDRPSIDGDNEQFL. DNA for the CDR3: TGTGCCAGCAGCCAAGATCGACCGTCGATCGACGGGGACAATGAGCAGTTCTTA.

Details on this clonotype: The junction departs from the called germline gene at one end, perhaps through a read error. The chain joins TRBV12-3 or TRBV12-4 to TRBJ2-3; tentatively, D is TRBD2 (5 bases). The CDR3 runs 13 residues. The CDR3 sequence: CASSSGKADAQYF. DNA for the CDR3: TGTGCCAGCAGTTCCGGGAAGGCAGATGCGCAGTATTTT.